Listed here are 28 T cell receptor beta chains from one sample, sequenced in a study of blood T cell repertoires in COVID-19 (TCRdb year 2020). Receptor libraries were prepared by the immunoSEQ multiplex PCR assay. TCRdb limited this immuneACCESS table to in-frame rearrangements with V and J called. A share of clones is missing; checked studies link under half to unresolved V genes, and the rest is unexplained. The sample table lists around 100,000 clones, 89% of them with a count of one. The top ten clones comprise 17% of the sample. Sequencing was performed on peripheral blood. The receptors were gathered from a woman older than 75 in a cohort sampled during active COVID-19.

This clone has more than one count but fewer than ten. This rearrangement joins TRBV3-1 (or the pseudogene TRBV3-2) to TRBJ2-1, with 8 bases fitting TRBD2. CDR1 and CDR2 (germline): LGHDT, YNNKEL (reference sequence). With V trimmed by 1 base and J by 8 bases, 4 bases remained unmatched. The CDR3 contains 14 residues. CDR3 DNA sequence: TGTGCCAGCAGCCAAGGGACTAGCTCCGATGAGCAGTTCTTC. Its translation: CASSQGTSSDEQFF.

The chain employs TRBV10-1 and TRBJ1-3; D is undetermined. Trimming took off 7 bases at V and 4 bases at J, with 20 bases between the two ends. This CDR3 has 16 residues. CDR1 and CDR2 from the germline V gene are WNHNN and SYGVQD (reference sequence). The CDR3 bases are TGCGCCAGCAAACGGGGAGGACGGGGTGGAGGAAACACCATATATTTT. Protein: CASKRGGRGGGNTIYF.

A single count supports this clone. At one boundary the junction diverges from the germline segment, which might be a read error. CDR3 in amino acids: CASSQTSGVINEQFF. CDR3 DNA: TGTGCTAGCAGCCAGACTAGCGGGGTCATCAATGAGCAGTTCTTC. The rearrangement links TRBV7-7 to TRBJ2-1; TRBD2 matches at 11 bases. Germline V gene lookup returns CDR1 SSHAT and CDR2 FNYEAQ (reference sequence). The CDR3 is 15 residues long.

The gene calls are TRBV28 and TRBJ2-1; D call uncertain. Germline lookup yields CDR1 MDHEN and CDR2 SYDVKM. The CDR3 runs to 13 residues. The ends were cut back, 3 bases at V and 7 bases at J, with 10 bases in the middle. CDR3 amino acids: CASSFRRRNEQFF. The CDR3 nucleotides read TGTGCCAGCAGTTTTCGGAGAAGGAATGAGCAGTTCTTC.

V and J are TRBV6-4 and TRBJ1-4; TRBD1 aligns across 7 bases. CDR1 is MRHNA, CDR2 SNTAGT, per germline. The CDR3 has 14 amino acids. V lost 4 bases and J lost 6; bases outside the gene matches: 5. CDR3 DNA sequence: TGTGCCAGCAGTGTCATCCAGGGGGATGAAAAACTGTTTTTT. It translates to CASSVIQGDEKLFF.

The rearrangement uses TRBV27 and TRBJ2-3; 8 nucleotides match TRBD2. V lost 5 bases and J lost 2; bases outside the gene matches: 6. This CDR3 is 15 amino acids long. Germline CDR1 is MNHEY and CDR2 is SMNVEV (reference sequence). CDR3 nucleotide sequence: TGTGCCAGCAGTCTCCAGCGGGGGCCCACAGATACGCAGTATTTT. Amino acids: CASSLQRGPTDTQYF.

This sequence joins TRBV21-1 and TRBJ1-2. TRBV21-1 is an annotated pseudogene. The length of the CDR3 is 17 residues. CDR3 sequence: CASSERVSIRGFYGYTF. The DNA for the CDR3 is TGTGCCAGCAGCGAGCGGGTCAGCATAAGAGGTTTCTATGGCTACACCTTC.

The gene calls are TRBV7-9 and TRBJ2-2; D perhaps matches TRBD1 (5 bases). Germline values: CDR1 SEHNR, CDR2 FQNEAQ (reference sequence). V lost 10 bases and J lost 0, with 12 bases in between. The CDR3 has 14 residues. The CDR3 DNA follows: TGTGCCAACCAAGACAGAACGAACACCGGGGAGCTGTTTTTT. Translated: CANQDRTNTGELFF.

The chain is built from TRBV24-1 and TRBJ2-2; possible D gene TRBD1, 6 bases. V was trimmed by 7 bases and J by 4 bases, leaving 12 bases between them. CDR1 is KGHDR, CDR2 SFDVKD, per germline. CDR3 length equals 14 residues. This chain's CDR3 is CATSRGPGTGELFF. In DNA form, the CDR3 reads TGTGCCACCAGCAGGGGACCGGGCACCGGGGAGCTGTTTTTT.

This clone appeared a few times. The CDR3: CASREARGYNSPLHF. The CDR3, as DNA: TGTGCCAGCAGGGAGGCCCGGGGATATAATTCACCCCTCCACTTT. The genes are TRBV2 and TRBJ1-6; D is ambiguous. The V and J ends lost 6 bases and 4 bases respectively, with 13 bases between them. This CDR3 spans 15 amino acids. CDR1 is SNHLY, CDR2 FYNNEI, per germline.

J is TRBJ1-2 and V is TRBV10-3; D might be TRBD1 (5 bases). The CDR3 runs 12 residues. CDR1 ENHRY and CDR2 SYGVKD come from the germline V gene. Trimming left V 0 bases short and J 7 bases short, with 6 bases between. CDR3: CAISESQGGYTF. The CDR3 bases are TGTGCCATCAGTGAGTCCCAGGGTGGCTACACCTTC.

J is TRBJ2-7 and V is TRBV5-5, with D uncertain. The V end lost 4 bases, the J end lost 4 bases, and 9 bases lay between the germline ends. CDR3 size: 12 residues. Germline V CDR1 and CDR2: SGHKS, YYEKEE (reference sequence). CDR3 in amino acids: CASSPSVYEQYF. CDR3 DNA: TGTGCCAGCAGCCCCTCTGTGTACGAGCAGTACTTC.

Here the CDR3 DNA reads TGCAGCGTGACAGGGTTTCTAAACATTCAGTACTTC. Protein sequence: CSVTGFLNIQYF. The rearrangement joins TRBV29-1 to TRBJ2-4; TRBD1 matches 7 bases. The CDR3 covers 12 residues. Germline V gives CDR1 SQVTM, CDR2 ANQGSEA. The trim removed 6 bases at V and 6 bases at J, leaving 5 bases unmatched.

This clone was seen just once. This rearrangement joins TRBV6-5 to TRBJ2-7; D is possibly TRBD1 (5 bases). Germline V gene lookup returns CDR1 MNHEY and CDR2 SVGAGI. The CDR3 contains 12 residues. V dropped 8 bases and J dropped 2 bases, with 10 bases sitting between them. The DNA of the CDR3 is TGTGCCAGCTTAGGCAGGGCCTACGAGCAGTACTTC. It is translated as CASLGRAYEQYF.

CDR3 sequence: CASSLEGGRSSYEQYF. The CDR3 bases are TGCGCCAGCAGCTTGGAGGGCGGGAGGAGCTCCTACGAGCAGTACTTC. The chain joins TRBV5-1 to TRBJ2-7; 8 bases are a match to TRBD2. The germline V gene has CDR1 SGHRS and CDR2 YFSETQ. V was pared by 0 bases and J by 0 bases, with 5 bases of the junction left unmatched. The length of the CDR3 is 16 residues.

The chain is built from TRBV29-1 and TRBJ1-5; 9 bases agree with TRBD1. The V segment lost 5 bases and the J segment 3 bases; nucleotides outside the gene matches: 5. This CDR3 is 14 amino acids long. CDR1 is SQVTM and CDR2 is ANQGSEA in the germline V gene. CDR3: CSVQTGGTNQPQHF. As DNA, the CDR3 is TGCAGCGTTCAAACAGGGGGCACCAATCAGCCCCAGCATTTT. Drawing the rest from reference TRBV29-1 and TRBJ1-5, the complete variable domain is SAVISQKPSRDICQRGTSLTIQCQVDSQVTMMFWYRQQPGQSLTLIATANQGSEATYESGFVIDKFPISRPNLTFSTLTVSNMSPEDSSIYLCSVQTGGTNQPQHFGDGTRLSIL.

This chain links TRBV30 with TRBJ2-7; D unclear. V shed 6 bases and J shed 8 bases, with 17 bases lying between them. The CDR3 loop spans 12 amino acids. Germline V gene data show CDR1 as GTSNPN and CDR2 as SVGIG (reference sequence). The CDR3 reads CACPLRVNKQYF. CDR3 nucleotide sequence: TGTGCCTGCCCTCTCCGGGTAAACAAGCAGTACTTC.

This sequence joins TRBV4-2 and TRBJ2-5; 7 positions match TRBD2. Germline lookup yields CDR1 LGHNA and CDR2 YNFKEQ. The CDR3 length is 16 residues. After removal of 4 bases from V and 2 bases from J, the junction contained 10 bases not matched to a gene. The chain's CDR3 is CASSPGSGVRQETQYF. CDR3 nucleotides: TGTGCCAGCAGCCCCGGCAGCGGGGTGAGGCAAGAGACCCAGTACTTC.

CDR3 nucleotide sequence: TGTGCCAGCAGTGAAGCGCTTTCAGGTTGGGCCGATCAGCCCCAGCATTTT. Translating gives CASSEALSGWADQPQHF. The rearrangement joins TRBV2 to TRBJ1-5; no firm D call. The V gene lost 0 bases and the J gene lost 5 bases, with 17 bases spanning the gap. Germline V gives CDR1 SNHLY, CDR2 FYNNEI. CDR3 length equals 17 residues.

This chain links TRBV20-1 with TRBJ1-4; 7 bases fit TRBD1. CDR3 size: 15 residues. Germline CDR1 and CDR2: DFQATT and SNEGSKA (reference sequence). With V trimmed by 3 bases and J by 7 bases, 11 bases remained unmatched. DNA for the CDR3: TGCAGTGCTAGTCTACCAGGGGGAAGAGCTGAAAAACTGTTTTTT. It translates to CSASLPGGRAEKLFF.

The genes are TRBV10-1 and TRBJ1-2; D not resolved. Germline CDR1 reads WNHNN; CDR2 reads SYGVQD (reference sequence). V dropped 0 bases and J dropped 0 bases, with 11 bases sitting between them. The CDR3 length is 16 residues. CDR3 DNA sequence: TGCGCCAGCAGTGAGTCGATTGACAACCCTAACTATGGCTACACCTTC. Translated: CASSESIDNPNYGYTF.

The CDR3 sequence: CASSPDRGANYGYTF. The CDR3, as DNA: TGTGCCAGCAGTCCAGACAGGGGCGCTAACTATGGCTACACCTTC. This rearrangement joins TRBV27 to TRBJ1-2; 8 bases agree with TRBD1. Unmatched junction bases numbered 5, after V lost 5 bases and J lost 0 bases. This CDR3 comprises 15 residues. Germline lookup yields CDR1 MNHEY and CDR2 SMNVEV (reference sequence).

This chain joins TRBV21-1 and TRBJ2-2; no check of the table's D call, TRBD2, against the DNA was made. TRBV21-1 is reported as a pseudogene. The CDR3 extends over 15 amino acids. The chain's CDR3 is CAPLGEERGTGELFF. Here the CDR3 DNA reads TGTGCCCCCCTCGGTGAGGAACGGGGCACCGGGGAGCTGTTTTTT.

In DNA form, the CDR3 reads TGTGCCAGCAGCCCTACCGGGACAGGGGAAGAGACCCAGTACTTC. It codes for CASSPTGTGEETQYF. The genes are TRBV4-2 and TRBJ2-5; 10 bases are shared with TRBD1. CDR3 length equals 15 residues. Germline CDR1 is LGHNA and CDR2 is YNFKEQ. Unmatched junction bases numbered 5, after V lost 4 bases and J lost 3 bases.

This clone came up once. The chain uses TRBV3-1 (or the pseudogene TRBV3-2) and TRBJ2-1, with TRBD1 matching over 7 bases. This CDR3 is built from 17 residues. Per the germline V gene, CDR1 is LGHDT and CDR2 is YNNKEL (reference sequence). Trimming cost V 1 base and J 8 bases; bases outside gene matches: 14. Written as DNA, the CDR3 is TGTGCCAGCAGCCAAGGTGCCGGGACAGCCCAAAGGTATGAGCAGTTCTTC. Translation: CASSQGAGTAQRYEQFF.

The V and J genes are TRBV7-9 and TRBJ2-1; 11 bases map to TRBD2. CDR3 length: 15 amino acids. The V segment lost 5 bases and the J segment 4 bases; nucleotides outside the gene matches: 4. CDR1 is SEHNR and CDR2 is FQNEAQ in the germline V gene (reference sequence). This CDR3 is CASSPGTSGYNEQFF. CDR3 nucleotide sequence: TGTGCCAGCAGCCCCGGGACTAGCGGTTACAATGAGCAGTTCTTC.

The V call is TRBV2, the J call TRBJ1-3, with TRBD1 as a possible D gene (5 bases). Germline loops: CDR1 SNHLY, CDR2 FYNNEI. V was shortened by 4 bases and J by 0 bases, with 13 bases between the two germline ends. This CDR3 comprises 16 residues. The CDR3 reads CASSVGEAGSGNTIYF. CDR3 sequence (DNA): TGTGCCAGCAGTGTAGGGGAGGCAGGCTCTGGAAACACCATATATTTT.

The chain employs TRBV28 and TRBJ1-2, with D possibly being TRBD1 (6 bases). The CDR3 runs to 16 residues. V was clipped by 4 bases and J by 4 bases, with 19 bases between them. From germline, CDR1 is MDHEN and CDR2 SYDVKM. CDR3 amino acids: CASSSRGAGGVYGYTF. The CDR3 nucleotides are TGTGCCAGCAGTTCCCGGGGGGCCGGTGGGGTCTATGGCTACACCTTC.